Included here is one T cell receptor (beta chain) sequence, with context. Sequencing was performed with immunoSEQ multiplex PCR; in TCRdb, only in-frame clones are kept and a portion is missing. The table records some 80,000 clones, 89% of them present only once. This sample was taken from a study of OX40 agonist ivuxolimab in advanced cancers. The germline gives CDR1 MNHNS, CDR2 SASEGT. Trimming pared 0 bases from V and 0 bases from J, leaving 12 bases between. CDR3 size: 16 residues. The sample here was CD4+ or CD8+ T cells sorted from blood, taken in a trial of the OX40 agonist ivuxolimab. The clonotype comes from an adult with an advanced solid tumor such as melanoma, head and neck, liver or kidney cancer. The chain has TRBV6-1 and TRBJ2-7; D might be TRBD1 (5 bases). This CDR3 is CASSEASTVSSYEQYF. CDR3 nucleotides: TGTGCCAGCAGTGAAGCCTCGACAGTAAGCTCCTACGAGCAGTACTTC.